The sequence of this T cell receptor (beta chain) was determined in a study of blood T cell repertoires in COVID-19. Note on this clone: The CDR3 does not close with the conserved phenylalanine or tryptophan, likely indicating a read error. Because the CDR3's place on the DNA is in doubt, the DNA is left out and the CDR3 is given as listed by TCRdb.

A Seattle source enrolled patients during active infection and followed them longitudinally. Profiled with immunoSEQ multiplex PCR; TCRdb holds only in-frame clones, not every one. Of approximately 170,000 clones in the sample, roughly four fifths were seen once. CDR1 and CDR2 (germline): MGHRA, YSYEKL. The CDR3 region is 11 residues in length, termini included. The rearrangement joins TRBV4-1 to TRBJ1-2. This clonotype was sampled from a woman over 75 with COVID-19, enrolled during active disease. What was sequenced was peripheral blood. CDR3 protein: CASSQEGGNTI.